A single sample is the source of the 2 T cell receptor beta chains below, sequenced in a study of Ad26.COV2.S vaccination and SARS-CoV-2 variants. Described treatment: around 19 received Ad26.COV2.S at low or high dose, single or two shots; 5 received placebo; per-sample allocation not given. Day 63 after the first injection of vaccine or placebo was the sampling time. The data were produced by immunoSEQ multiplex PCR, yet TCRdb's version contains in-frame clones alone and is incomplete. The table records roughly 500,000 clones, about 83% of them present only once. The source material was peripheral blood, sampled in a trial of Ad26.COV2.S vaccine versus placebo. These receptors were obtained from a person between 18 and 60 years old who received the Ad26.COV2.S COVID-19 vaccine or a placebo.

The rearrangement joins TRBV12-3 or TRBV12-4 to TRBJ2-7, with D perhaps being TRBD1 or TRBD2 (5 bases each). The CDR3 loop spans 13 amino acids. Trimming pared 7 bases from V and 5 bases from J, leaving 15 bases between. DNA for the CDR3: TGTGCCAGCAAACGGACTGCCAGGGACGAGCAGTACTTC. Encoded protein: CASKRTARDEQYF.

V gene TRBV7-2 combines with J gene TRBJ1-5; D remains unclear. Germline V gene lookup returns CDR1 SGHTA and CDR2 FQGNSA. This CDR3 region has 13 residues. Between the trimmed V and J ends, which lost 5 bases and 4 bases, there was a span of 9 bases. The CDR3 DNA follows: TGTGCCAGCAGCACGTTCCTAAATCAGCCCCAGCATTTT. Amino acid sequence: CASSTFLNQPQHF.